What follows are 15 T cell receptor beta chains derived from one specimen sequenced in a study of CD4+ T cells in melanoma. This table comes from immunoSEQ multiplex PCR, and its TCRdb copy is limited to in-frame clones, with some not included. The sample records 8,000 to 10,000 clones, about three quarters being singletons. The material sequenced was tumor tissue. The receptors originated from a human donor with melanoma.

V gene TRBV9 combines with J gene TRBJ2-1; D call uncertain. The CDR3 covers 15 residues. V dropped 0 bases and J dropped 0 bases, with 7 bases sitting between them. The V gene's germline CDR1 is SGDLS and CDR2 YYNGEE. The chain's CDR3 is CASSVDVSSYNEQFF. In nucleotides, the CDR3 is TGTGCCAGCAGCGTAGATGTGAGCTCCTACAATGAGCAGTTCTTC.

This clone is deemed medium-sized (0.01 to 0.1%). The chain joins TRBV16 to TRBJ1-5, with D possibly TRBD1 on 5 matching bases. V was trimmed by 1 base and J by 2 bases, leaving 12 bases between them. The CDR3 covers 16 residues. Germline-derived CDR1 and CDR2 are KGHSY and FQNENV. In DNA form, the CDR3 reads TGTGCCAGCAGCCAATTAAGTACACAGGGCAATCAGCCCCAGCATTTT. It translates to CASSQLSTQGNQPQHF.

With regard to this clone: A junction boundary mismatches the germline segment, possibly from a read error. The chain is built from TRBV29-1 and TRBJ1-2; D is unclear. The germline CDR1 and CDR2 sequences are SQVTM and ANQGSEA. This CDR3 is 11 amino acids long. The CDR3: CSVDSSGSRPF. For the CDR3, the DNA is TGCAGCGTTGATAGCAGCGGAAGTCGACCCTTC.

This clone appeared once. The V and J genes are TRBV5-5 and TRBJ1-1; D unclear. There are 12 residues in the CDR3. Trimming stripped 3 bases from V and 7 bases from J, with 10 bases between. Per the germline V gene, CDR1 is SGHKS and CDR2 is YYEKEE (reference sequence). CDR3 residues: CASSSVMGEAFF. In DNA form, the CDR3 reads TGTGCCAGCAGCTCCGTGATGGGTGAAGCTTTCTTT.

The V gene is TRBV6-6, the J gene TRBJ1-2; D uncertain. Germline V lookup: CDR1 MNHNY, CDR2 SVGAGI (reference sequence). The CDR3 runs 13 residues. The V and J ends lost 8 bases and 0 bases respectively, with 10 bases between them. The CDR3 is CASFSTSNYGYTF. CDR3 nucleotide sequence: TGTGCCAGCTTCAGCACTTCTAACTATGGCTACACCTTC.

This clone is labeled large. The rearrangement uses TRBV5-6 and TRBJ2-6; a possible D gene is TRBD1 (5 bases). The CDR3 consists of 19 residues. V was shortened by 0 bases and J by 0 bases, with 16 bases between the two germline ends. Germline values: CDR1 SGHDT, CDR2 YYEEEE. The CDR3 nucleotides read TGTGCCAGCAGCTTGGGGGCAGGGCGTATATCCTCTGGGGCCAACGTCCTGACTTTC. Amino acid sequence: CASSLGAGRISSGANVLTF.

The chain recombines TRBV19 with TRBJ1-5, with D hard to call. Germline loops: CDR1 LNHDA, CDR2 SQIVND (reference sequence). Deletions cut 5 bases from V and 0 bases from J, with 14 bases between. The CDR3 runs to 16 residues. The CDR3 DNA follows: TGTGCCAGTAGTCCGTTGGACCTCAATAGCAATCAGCCCCAGCATTTT. Translation: CASSPLDLNSNQPQHF.

This chain uses TRBV11-2 with TRBJ2-5, with TRBD2 matching 9 bases. The CDR3 runs 14 residues. Germline loops: CDR1 SGHAT, CDR2 FQNNGV. V trimming: 5 bases; J trimming: 5 bases; junction bases outside the gene matches: 6. CDR3 bases: TGTGCCAGCAGCCCCGGGACTAGCTTCGAGACCCAGTACTTC. This translates into CASSPGTSFETQYF.

The rearrangement uses TRBV5-6 and TRBJ2-5; D may match TRBD1 or TRBD2 (6 bases each). The CDR3 covers 16 residues. Trimming shortened V by 4 bases and J by 4 bases, and 20 bases separated the two germline ends. In germline, CDR1 is SGHDT, CDR2 YYEEEE. This CDR3 is CASSDWVFGGGETQYF. DNA of the CDR3: TGTGCCAGCAGCGATTGGGTCTTCGGAGGGGGAGAGACCCAGTACTTC.

The gene calls are TRBV5-1 and TRBJ1-2; D not resolved. Trimming left V 0 bases short and J 3 bases short, with 12 bases between. The CDR3 loop spans 15 amino acids. Germline assignment: CDR1 SGHRS and CDR2 YFSETQ. CDR3 in amino acids: CASSLGPDTHYGYTF. As DNA, the CDR3 is TGCGCCAGCAGCTTGGGCCCCGATACCCACTATGGCTACACCTTC. The full variable domain, completed using reference TRBV5-1 and TRBJ1-2, is KAGVTQTPRYLIKTRGQQVTLSCSPISGHRSVSWYQQTPGQGLQFLFEYFSETQRNKGNFPGRFSGRQFSNSRSEMNVSTLELGDSALYLCASSLGPDTHYGYTFGSGTRLTVV.

The CDR3 DNA is TGTGCTAGTGGTTCCCCCCCCGGGGGGGGCGGGTACAATGAGCAGTTCTTC. This codes for CASGSPPGGGGYNEQFF. The chain employs TRBV12-5 and TRBJ2-1; 8 positions agree with TRBD2. CDR3 length: 17 residues. From germline, CDR1 is LGHNT and CDR2 FRNRAP. V lost 4 bases to trimming and J lost 4 bases; unmatched junction nucleotides: 12. The variable domain in full, with the rest retrieved from reference TRBV12-5 and TRBJ2-1, is DARVTQTPRHKVTEMGQEVTMRCQPILGHNTVFWYRQTMMQGLELLAYFRNRAPLDDSGMPKDRFSAEMPDATLATLKIQPSEPRDSAVYFCASGSPPGGGGYNEQFFGPGTRLTVL.

In DNA, the CDR3 is TGTGCCAGCAGCACGACAGGATCCTATGGCTACACCTTC. Translated: CASSTTGSYGYTF. V and J are TRBV7-9 and TRBJ1-2; possibly TRBD1 for D (6 bases). V shed 5 bases and J shed 4 bases, with 11 bases lying between them. The germline V gene encodes CDR1 SEHNR and CDR2 FQNEAQ (reference sequence). This CDR3 is 13 amino acids long.

The chain joins TRBV29-1 to TRBJ2-1, with no clear D. CDR1 SQVTM and CDR2 ANQGSEA come from the germline V gene. The CDR3 has 14 residues. V gave up 3 bases and J gave up 0 bases, with 9 bases separating them. Here the CDR3 DNA reads TGCAGCGTTGAGCTAGAGAGCTCCTACAATGAGCAGTTCTTC. Its translation is CSVELESSYNEQFF.

The chain is built from TRBV19 and TRBJ1-2; D ambiguous. V was shortened by 1 base and J by 9 bases, with 6 bases between the two germline ends. The CDR3 sequence is 11 residues long. Germline values: CDR1 LNHDA, CDR2 SQIVND (reference sequence). In DNA, the CDR3 is TGTGCCAGTAGTATAGGGCGAAGCTACACCTTC. Its protein is CASSIGRSYTF.

On this clone: The junction and the germline gene differ at one end; a read error may be behind it. Written as DNA, the CDR3 is TGTGCCAGCAGCGAGGACGGATGGAACACTGAAACTTTCTTT. Translation gives CASSEDGWNTETFF. The chain links TRBV28 to TRBJ1-1; D gene unclear. This CDR3 comprises 14 residues. Germline-derived CDR1 and CDR2 are MDHEN and SYDVKM. Full variable domain (remainder filled in from reference TRBV28 and TRBJ1-1): DVKVTQSSRYLVKRTGEKVFLECVQDMDHENMFWYRQDPGLGLRLIYFSYDVKMKEKGDIPEGYSVSREKKERFSLILESASTNQTSMYLCASSEDGWNTETFFGQGTRLTVV.